This T cell receptor beta chain was captured by sequencing in a study of Ad26.COV2.S vaccination and SARS-CoV-2 variants. Looking at the study overall: This donor came from the COV1001 trial of Ad26.COV2.S.

For this clone: Its specificity is unknown.

Noted treatment: roughly 20 received Ad26.COV2.S at low or high dose, single or two shots; roughly 5 received placebo; per-sample allocation not given. The samples date from day 63 after the first vaccine or placebo injection. General study results and limits: Researchers reported similar non-spike TCR breadth in vaccine and placebo recipients. Placebo recipients showed lower spike-specific TCR breadth than vaccinees. Responses of spike-specific T cells (both CD8+ and CD4+) reportedly showed substantial breadth after vaccination.

Trimming took off 4 bases at V and 5 bases at J, with 14 bases between the two ends. Germline-derived CDR1 and CDR2 are MDHEN and SYDVKM. This CDR3 region has 14 residues. Assay: immunoSEQ multiplex PCR; the TCRdb copy retains only in-frame clones and omits some. The data show about 400,000 clones, around 89% seen once. The receptor comes from a person between 18 and 59 years old who received the Ad26.COV2.S COVID-19 vaccine or a placebo. The source was peripheral blood, collected in a trial of Ad26.COV2.S vaccine versus placebo. V gene TRBV28 combines with J gene TRBJ2-5, with D possibly matching TRBD2 (6 bases). The CDR3 DNA sequence: TGTGCCAGCAGTTACGGAGGGGACCTCGAGACCCAGTACTTC. Its protein is CASSYGGDLETQYF.